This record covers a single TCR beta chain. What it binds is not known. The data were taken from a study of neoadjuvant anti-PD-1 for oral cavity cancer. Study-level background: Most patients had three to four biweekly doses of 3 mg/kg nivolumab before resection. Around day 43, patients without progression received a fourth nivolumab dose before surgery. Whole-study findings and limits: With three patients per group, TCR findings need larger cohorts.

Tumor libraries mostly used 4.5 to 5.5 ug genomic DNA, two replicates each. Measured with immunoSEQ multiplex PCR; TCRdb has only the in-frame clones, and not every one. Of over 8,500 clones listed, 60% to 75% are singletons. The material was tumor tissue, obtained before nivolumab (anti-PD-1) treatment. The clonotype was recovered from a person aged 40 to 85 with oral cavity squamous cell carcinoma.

The CDR3 DNA sequence: TGCGCCAGCAGCCGGGGGCAGGGGACTTTGAACACTGAAGCTTTCTTT. Protein: CASSRGQGTLNTEAFF. This chain links TRBV5-1 with TRBJ1-1; D is perhaps TRBD1 (6 bases). V lost 4 bases to trimming and J lost 0 bases, with 16 bases between them. This CDR3 comprises 16 residues. The germline V gene encodes CDR1 SGHRS and CDR2 YFSETQ.